The 12 T cell receptor beta chains in this list originate from one sample, sequenced in a study of patients and donors after allogeneic stem cell transplantation. A single record per CDR3 protein comes from TCRdb applying MiXCR to the RT-PCR reads. This sample has under 170,000 distinct CDR3 sequences, with about a third found just once. The sequenced material came from blood, either unsorted or a sorted T cell fraction (not recorded which). All receptors derive from a human donor who was either an allogeneic HSCT recipient or a stem cell or donor lymphocyte infusion donor (not recorded which). It is not recorded whose cells these are; they may come from a transplant donor.

This clonotype was counted only a few times. V usage is TRBV12-3 or TRBV12-4 and J usage is TRBJ1-1; unclear D gene. Trimming pared 2 bases from V and 4 bases from J, leaving 11 bases between. The length of the CDR3 is 14 residues. The CDR3 nucleotides read TGTGCCAGCAGTTTATCGTACTGGGGCACTGAAGCTTTCTTT. This gives the protein CASSLSYWGTEAFF.

This sequence joins TRBV6-6 and TRBJ1-2; 8 bases map to TRBD1. V was pared by 7 bases and J by 4 bases, with 11 bases of the junction left unmatched. The germline V gene has CDR1 MNHNY and CDR2 SVGAGI (reference sequence). This CDR3 is built from 15 residues. CDR3 sequence reads: CASTLQRDRGYGYTF. CDR3 bases: TGTGCCAGCACCCTACAGAGAGACAGGGGCTATGGCTACACCTTC.

V gene TRBV24-1 combines with J gene TRBJ2-6, with D tentatively TRBD2 (6 bases). Germline CDR1 and CDR2: KGHDR and SFDVKD. Trimming stripped 4 bases from V and 0 bases from J, with 12 bases between. The CDR3 spans 17 residues. The CDR3 region is CATSERDRSSGANVLTF. Written as DNA, the CDR3 is TGTGCCACCAGTGAGCGGGACCGCAGCTCTGGGGCCAACGTCCTGACTTTC.

V gene TRBV12-3 or TRBV12-4 combines with J gene TRBJ2-1; D unclear. The CDR3 has 11 residues. V was trimmed by 2 bases and J by 10 bases, leaving 6 bases between them. CDR3 sequence: CASSLKREQFF. DNA for the CDR3: TGTGCCAGCAGTTTAAAAAGGGAGCAGTTCTTC.

The chain couples TRBV27 to TRBJ2-1, with D uncertain. The CDR3 is made up of 13 amino acids. V was shortened by 7 bases and J by 5 bases, with 12 bases between the two germline ends. Germline values: CDR1 MNHEY, CDR2 SMNVEV (reference sequence). CDR3 nucleotides: TGTGCCAGCACCACGGGCCCCAACAATGAGCAGTTCTTC. This codes for CASTTGPNNEQFF.

This chain connects TRBV6-4 to TRBJ2-7; 10 bases agree with TRBD2. Germline V CDR1 and CDR2: MRHNA, SNTAGT. This CDR3 is 15 amino acids long. Trimming at V came to 6 bases and at J to 2 bases, leaving 7 bases not matched to a gene. CDR3 sequence (DNA): TGTGCCAGCAGCACACTAGCGGGACCCCCCTACGAGCAGTACTTC. The encoded protein is CASSTLAGPPYEQYF.

The rearrangement links TRBV12-3 or TRBV12-4 to TRBJ1-1; TRBD1 is a possible D gene (6 bases). V was clipped by 5 bases and J by 4 bases, with 20 bases between them. CDR3 length: 16 residues. This CDR3 reads CASSEGQPERPTEAFF. CDR3 sequence (DNA): TGTGCCAGCAGTGAGGGACAACCTGAGCGCCCCACTGAAGCTTTCTTT.

This clonotype showed up just a few times. The chain recombines TRBV7-9 with TRBJ2-2; tentative D call: TRBD1 (6 bases). The germline V and J ends were trimmed by 6 bases and 5 bases, with 13 bases remaining between them. Germline CDR1 SEHNR, CDR2 FQNEAQ (reference sequence). There are 14 residues in the CDR3. CDR3 residues: CASRDDRTTGELFF. DNA of the CDR3: TGTGCCAGCAGAGATGACAGGACTACCGGGGAGCTGTTTTTT.

This clonotype was seen only a few times. This sequence joins TRBV28 and TRBJ1-1, with D maybe TRBD1 (6 bases). This CDR3 is 13 amino acids long. V gave up 8 bases and J gave up 7 bases, with 17 bases separating them. CDR1 is MDHEN and CDR2 is SYDVKM in the germline V gene. Here the CDR3 reads CASRRAGVGEAFF. CDR3 nucleotides: TGTGCCAGCCGAAGGGCAGGGGTGGGTGAAGCTTTCTTT.

The V and J genes are TRBV28 and TRBJ2-3; the match to TRBD2 covers 10 bases. CDR3 length equals 15 residues. Germline trimming cut 6 bases from V and 5 bases from J; bases unmatched to any gene: 8. Germline CDR1 MDHEN, CDR2 SYDVKM. CDR3 sequence reads: CASSASGGIGDTQYF. The DNA for the CDR3 is TGTGCCAGCAGCGCTAGCGGGGGTATCGGAGATACGCAGTATTTT.

The chain recombines TRBV12-3 or TRBV12-4 with TRBJ2-5; no definite D call. Trimming left V 3 bases short and J 7 bases short, with 9 bases between. The CDR3 has 12 residues. The CDR3 loop reads CASSFSPGTQYF. Written as DNA, the CDR3 is TGTGCCAGCAGTTTTTCTCCGGGGACCCAGTACTTC.

J is TRBJ1-1 and V is TRBV20-1; the D is unclear. The germline V and J ends were trimmed by 6 bases and 0 bases, with 8 bases remaining between them. CDR1 is DFQATT and CDR2 is SNEGSKA in the germline V gene (reference sequence). This CDR3 is 12 amino acids long. CDR3 sequence (DNA): TGCAGTGCCGCCCGGGTGAACACTGAAGCTTTCTTT. This encodes CSAARVNTEAFF.